The 28 T cell receptor beta chains in this list originate from one sample, sequenced in a study of blood T cell repertoires in COVID-19. Assay: immunoSEQ multiplex PCR; the TCRdb copy retains only in-frame clones and omits some. This sample yields 200,000 to 250,000 clones, of which about 85% are seen a single time; just under 6.5% belongs to the top ten. The sample comprised peripheral blood. These receptors originate from a woman aged 55-75 years with active or convalescent COVID-19.

V gene TRBV5-1 combines with J gene TRBJ2-1; no reliable D call. Germline CDR1 is SGHRS and CDR2 is YFSETQ. V dropped 4 bases and J dropped 4 bases, with 15 bases sitting between them. The CDR3 has 15 residues. CDR3 bases: TGCGCCAGCAGCGGCGCGGCGGAGAATTACAATGAGCAGTTCTTC. It encodes CASSGAAENYNEQFF.

The gene calls are TRBV7-8 and TRBJ2-5; 9 bases fit TRBD2. Germline V gene data show CDR1 as SGHVS and CDR2 as FQNEAQ. The V gene end was trimmed by 9 bases and the J gene end by 3 bases; junction bases not matched to a gene: 2. The CDR3 runs to 12 residues. The CDR3 DNA sequence: TGTGCCAGGCGGGGGGGGGAAGAGACCCAGTACTTC. Translation: CARRGGEETQYF.

The J gene is TRBJ2-1, the V gene TRBV29-1; TRBD1 matches at 8 bases. The V segment lost 8 bases and the J segment 7 bases; nucleotides outside the gene matches: 7. The CDR3 has 12 amino acids. CDR1 is SQVTM, CDR2 ANQGSEA, per germline. The CDR3 sequence: CSFRTGPNEQFF. In DNA form, the CDR3 reads TGCAGCTTCCGGACAGGGCCTAATGAGCAGTTCTTC.

This chain joins TRBV20-1 and TRBJ1-5; tentatively, D is TRBD1 (6 bases). The V gene lost 3 bases and the J gene lost 4 bases, with 10 bases spanning the gap. The CDR3 has 13 residues. Germline values: CDR1 DFQATT, CDR2 SNEGSKA (reference sequence). The CDR3 loop is CSASAQGNQPQHF. CDR3 nucleotide sequence: TGCAGTGCTAGTGCACAGGGAAATCAGCCCCAGCATTTT.

This clone has a handful of counts. This chain uses TRBV6-1 with TRBJ1-2, with TRBD1 identical over 9 bases. Germline-derived CDR1 and CDR2 are MNHNS and SASEGT. The ends lost 3 bases at V and 1 base at J; junction bases unmatched: 9. The CDR3 consists of 17 residues. The CDR3 sequence is CASSDPGTGSVNYGYTF. CDR3 DNA: TGTGCCAGCAGTGACCCCGGGACAGGGTCGGTTAACTATGGCTACACCTTC.

The chain recombines TRBV13 with TRBJ2-2; unclear D gene. This CDR3 region has 15 residues. Germline V gene sequence: CDR1 PRHDT, CDR2 FYEKMQ (reference sequence). V was pared by 0 bases and J by 6 bases, with 11 bases between. The DNA of the CDR3 is TGTGCCAGCAGCTTAGGCGAGTACGATGCCGGGGAGCTGTTTTTT. It specifies CASSLGEYDAGELFF.

V and J are TRBV24-1 and TRBJ2-2; D gene unclear. V lost 4 bases to trimming and J lost 0 bases, with 11 bases between them. The CDR3 is made up of 16 amino acids. From germline, CDR1 is KGHDR and CDR2 SFDVKD. The CDR3 sequence: CATSDPRLANTGELFF. CDR3 sequence (DNA): TGTGCCACCAGTGACCCGAGACTGGCGAACACCGGGGAGCTGTTTTTT.

This clone was observed a single time. The genes are TRBV20-1 and TRBJ1-6; tentative D call: TRBD1 (5 bases). The V gene lost 3 bases and the J gene lost 8 bases, with 14 bases spanning the gap. Germline values: CDR1 DFQATT, CDR2 SNEGSKA (reference sequence). CDR3 length: 14 amino acids. The CDR3 DNA is TGCAGTGCTAGTTTGGGGACGGGGGATTCACCCCTCCACTTT. As protein: CSASLGTGDSPLHF.

The rearrangement uses TRBV5-1 and TRBJ2-3; the D gene is possibly TRBD2 (5 bases). Per the germline V gene, CDR1 is SGHRS and CDR2 is YFSETQ. CDR3 size: 13 residues. Trimming removed 3 bases from V and 5 bases from J, with 10 bases in between. The CDR3 coding sequence is TGCGCCAGCAGCTACAGAGAGGGAGATACGCAGTATTTT. Its translation: CASSYREGDTQYF.

This chain links TRBV29-1 with TRBJ2-5; 10 nucleotides agree with TRBD2. Germline loops: CDR1 SQVTM, CDR2 ANQGSEA. With 7 bases clipped from V and 4 bases from J, the junction kept 6 bases outside the gene matches. CDR3 length: 13 amino acids. The CDR3 spells CSAEREGVETQYF. CDR3 DNA: TGCAGCGCAGAGCGGGAGGGGGTAGAGACCCAGTACTTC.

The chain joins TRBV9 to TRBJ2-1; 7 positions agree with TRBD1. The CDR3 sequence is 16 residues long. Germline loops: CDR1 SGDLS, CDR2 YYNGEE. The V gene end was trimmed by 3 bases and the J gene end by 2 bases; junction bases not matched to a gene: 8. CDR3 coding DNA: TGTGCCAGCAGCGCGACAGGGCTTAGGACCTACAATGAGCAGTTCTTC. Translating it yields CASSATGLRTYNEQFF. Full variable domain (rest looked up from reference TRBV9 and TRBJ2-1): DSGVTQTPKHLITATGQRVTLRCSPRSGDLSVYWYQQSLDQGLQFLIQYYNGEERAKGNILERFSAQQFPDLHSELNLSSLELGDSALYFCASSATGLRTYNEQFFGPGTRLTVL.

This clone was seen more than once but under ten times. The CDR3 loop is CASSLTGGDTEAFF. The CDR3 coding sequence is TGTGCCAGCAGCTTGACGGGAGGGGACACTGAAGCTTTCTTT. The gene calls are TRBV5-4 and TRBJ1-1; D is perhaps TRBD1 (5 bases). V was trimmed by 1 base and J by 3 bases, leaving 10 bases between them. This CDR3 contains 14 residues. Germline values: CDR1 SGHNT, CDR2 YYREEE (reference sequence).

In its sample, this clone was seen a few times. The genes are TRBV29-1 and TRBJ1-2; D is perhaps TRBD1 (5 bases). The V gene's germline CDR1 is SQVTM and CDR2 ANQGSEA. V gave up 4 bases and J gave up 7 bases, with 10 bases separating them. The CDR3 runs 11 residues. CDR3 region: CSVAGGGGYTF. The CDR3 coding sequence is TGCAGCGTTGCGGGGGGTGGTGGCTACACCTTC. The whole variable domain, remainder taken from reference TRBV29-1 and TRBJ1-2, is SAVISQKPSRDICQRGTSLTIQCQVDSQVTMMFWYRQQPGQSLTLIATANQGSEATYESGFVIDKFPISRPNLTFSTLTVSNMSPEDSSIYLCSVAGGGGYTFGSGTRLTVV.

The chain links TRBV7-9 to TRBJ1-2; tentative D call: TRBD1 (5 bases). Trimming shortened V by 4 bases and J by 5 bases, and 17 bases separated the two germline ends. Germline CDR1 is SEHNR and CDR2 is FQNEAQ (reference sequence). This CDR3 comprises 15 residues. The CDR3 coding sequence is TGTGCCAGCAGCTCGCCCGGGACGGGAGGATATGGCTACACCTTC. This gives the protein CASSSPGTGGYGYTF.

The chain combines TRBV12-5 with TRBJ1-1, with D maybe TRBD1 (6 bases). Germline values: CDR1 LGHNT, CDR2 FRNRAP. The V gene lost 3 bases and the J gene lost 11 bases, with 13 bases spanning the gap. The CDR3 sequence is 12 residues long. The CDR3 DNA is TGTGCTAGTGGTTTCTATACAGGGTTGGCTTTCTTT. Protein sequence: CASGFYTGLAFF.

The chain links TRBV5-5 to TRBJ2-1; TRBD2 agrees at 7 bases. Trimming at V came to 1 base and at J to 3 bases, leaving 4 bases not matched to a gene. Germline assignment: CDR1 SGHKS and CDR2 YYEKEE (reference sequence). The CDR3 is 15 amino acids. The CDR3 loop is CASSLLAARYNEQFF. The CDR3, as DNA: TGTGCCAGCAGCTTGCTAGCGGCGCGCTACAATGAGCAGTTCTTC.

This chain joins TRBV2 and TRBJ2-3; D perhaps matches TRBD1 (5 bases). Germline lookup yields CDR1 SNHLY and CDR2 FYNNEI. This CDR3 has 13 residues. Trimming took off 7 bases at V and 0 bases at J, with 8 bases between the two ends. The CDR3, as DNA: TGTGCCAGCAAAAAGGGGAGCACAGATACGCAGTATTTT. Protein sequence: CASKKGSTDTQYF.

The chain recombines TRBV5-1 with TRBJ2-5; 11 positions match TRBD2. V lost 0 bases to trimming and J lost 1 base; unmatched junction nucleotides: 2. The length of the CDR3 is 16 residues. Germline V CDR1 and CDR2: SGHRS, YFSETQ. This CDR3 is CASSLGGTSGQETQYF. The CDR3 bases are TGCGCCAGCAGCTTGGGGGGGACTAGCGGCCAAGAGACCCAGTACTTC.

The CDR3 here is CASSLAGNEQYF. In DNA, the CDR3 is TGTGCCAGCAGCTTGGCAGGGAACGAGCAGTACTTC. The V and J genes are TRBV11-2 and TRBJ2-7; possibly TRBD1 for D (5 bases). Germline-derived CDR1 and CDR2 are SGHAT and FQNNGV. Trimming removed 3 bases at V and 5 bases at J, with 8 bases between. This CDR3 contains 12 residues.

This clone is a singleton in its sample. The CDR3 reads CASSLGQGNTGELFF. CDR3 nucleotides: TGTGCCAGCAGCTTGGGCCAGGGTAACACCGGGGAGCTGTTTTTT. The gene calls are TRBV11-3 and TRBJ2-2; TRBD1 is a possible D gene (5 bases). The germline CDR1 and CDR2 sequences are SGHNT and YENEEA. The V end lost 3 bases, the J end lost 2 bases, and 10 bases lay between the germline ends. The CDR3 covers 15 residues.

This chain links TRBV5-1 with TRBJ1-4; 7 bases are a match to TRBD1. Trimming at V came to 3 bases and at J to 7 bases, leaving 6 bases not matched to a gene. Germline V gene data show CDR1 as SGHRS and CDR2 as YFSETQ. The CDR3 consists of 14 residues. In DNA form, the CDR3 reads TGCGCCAGCAGCTCGCAGGGGGACGGTGAAAAACTGTTTTTT. Translated: CASSSQGDGEKLFF.

This clone has only one observation. The chain uses TRBV30 and TRBJ1-2; 8 bases agree with TRBD1. The germline V gene encodes CDR1 GTSNPN and CDR2 SVGIG (reference sequence). This CDR3 comprises 13 residues. V shed 0 bases and J 6 bases; nucleotides not matched to a gene: 3. CDR3: CAWSVGQGHGYTF. CDR3 coding DNA: TGTGCCTGGAGTGTTGGACAGGGCCATGGCTACACCTTC. Looking up the rest from reference TRBV30 and TRBJ1-2 gives the full variable domain: SQTIHQWPATLVQPVGSPLSLECTVEGTSNPNLYWYRQAAGRGLQLLFYSVGIGQISSEVPQNLSASRPQDRQFILSSKKLLLSDSGFYLCAWSVGQGHGYTFGSGTRLTVV.

The chain combines TRBV5-1 with TRBJ2-3, with 9 nucleotides matching TRBD2. The CDR3 covers 15 residues. The germline V gene encodes CDR1 SGHRS and CDR2 YFSETQ. The V segment lost 1 base and the J segment 4 bases; nucleotides outside the gene matches: 4. DNA for the CDR3: TGCGCCAGCAGCTTGACTAGCGGGTTCTCAGATACGCAGTATTTT. Its protein is CASSLTSGFSDTQYF. Based on the CDR3 plus reference TRBV5-1 and TRBJ2-3, the full variable domain is KAGVTQTPRYLIKTRGQQVTLSCSPISGHRSVSWYQQTPGQGLQFLFEYFSETQRNKGNFPGRFSGRQFSNSRSEMNVSTLELGDSALYLCASSLTSGFSDTQYFGPGTRLTVL.

The genes are TRBV5-1 and TRBJ1-3; 7 positions match TRBD1. This CDR3 is 16 amino acids long. J was trimmed by 3 bases and V by 1 base; bases with no gene match: 7. Per germline, CDR1 SGHRS and CDR2 YFSETQ. CDR3 region: CASSLKRQGLGNTIYF. The CDR3 DNA reads TGCGCCAGCAGCTTGAAGAGACAGGGCCTTGGAAACACCATATATTTT.

CDR3 bases: TGTGCCAGCAGTGAAGGAGAGGTCGGCTATGGCTACACCTTC. It yields the protein CASSEGEVGYGYTF. This chain joins TRBV2 and TRBJ1-2; D unclear. V gave up 1 base and J gave up 4 bases, with 10 bases separating them. In germline, CDR1 is SNHLY, CDR2 FYNNEI. This CDR3 comprises 14 residues.

The J gene is TRBJ2-7, the V gene TRBV7-8, with 9 nucleotides matching TRBD1. The J segment lost 3 bases and the V segment lost 0 bases, leaving 15 bases of the junction unmatched. The CDR3 totals 19 residues. CDR1 is SGHVS and CDR2 is FQNEAQ in the germline V gene. The CDR3 loop reads CASSLALGTGRSWDYEQYF. The CDR3 DNA follows: TGTGCCAGCAGCTTAGCGCTAGGGACAGGGAGAAGCTGGGACTACGAGCAGTACTTC.

This chain connects TRBV5-1 to TRBJ2-1; D is ambiguous. The CDR3 is 14 amino acids. Trimming stripped 7 bases from V and 0 bases from J, with 11 bases between. Per germline, CDR1 SGHRS and CDR2 YFSETQ. The CDR3 sequence: CASCLQDSYNEQFF. The CDR3 DNA reads TGCGCCAGCTGCCTGCAGGACTCCTACAATGAGCAGTTCTTC.

The chain is built from TRBV5-1 and TRBJ2-7; 9 nucleotides align to TRBD2. The CDR3 runs to 14 residues. The ends lost 0 bases at V and 4 bases at J; junction bases unmatched: 2. Germline V lookup: CDR1 SGHRS, CDR2 YFSETQ. The CDR3 sequence: CASSLVSGRYEQYF. As DNA, the CDR3 is TGCGCCAGCAGCTTGGTCAGCGGGAGGTACGAGCAGTACTTC.